This TCR beta chain was documented in a study of CD8 T cells in Susac syndrome. FACS was used to enrich TEMRA cells, whereas the CD8+ and CD4+ T cells were obtained by negative isolation. Reverse transcription of about 0.5 to 1 ug RNA was carried out with random hexamers. The authors amplified TCR beta CDR3 across 54 Vbeta and 13 Jbeta using immunoSEQ multiplex PCR. TCRdb ran MiXCR on the immunoSEQ multiplex PCR reads and lists one entry per CDR3 protein. The sample lists 250,000 to 300,000 distinct CDR3 sequences, about 85% occurring once. This CDR3 comprises 13 residues. Trimming pared 7 bases from V and 9 bases from J, leaving 16 bases between. Germline CDR1 reads MNHEY; CDR2 reads SMNVEV (reference sequence).

Material: CD8+ T cells from PBMCs. The TCR originated in a human donor with multiple sclerosis. This chain connects TRBV27 to TRBJ2-4; tentative D call: TRBD2 (5 bases). The CDR3 region is CASTFSRGTIQYF. CDR3 nucleotides: TGTGCCAGCACTTTCAGTCGGGGTACCATTCAGTACTTC.